This entry lists 19 T cell receptor beta chains sequenced from one sample in a study of blood T cell repertoires in COVID-19. Clones were sequenced by immunoSEQ multiplex PCR, and TCRdb holds only the in-frame ones, with some missing. The sample holds over 85,000 clones, 87% seen once. Specimen: peripheral blood. These TCRs come from a human donor with acute or convalescent COVID-19. The donor label of this sample is uncertain.

This clone was detected once. The V gene is TRBV6-5, the J gene TRBJ2-5; possibly TRBD2 for D (6 bases). CDR3 length equals 16 residues. V was trimmed by 0 bases and J by 4 bases, leaving 15 bases between them. Germline V gives CDR1 MNHEY, CDR2 SVGAGI. The CDR3 here is CASSYSQRGNGETQYF. CDR3 in DNA: TGTGCCAGCAGTTACTCCCAACGGGGGAATGGAGAGACCCAGTACTTC.

The chain combines TRBV7-3 with TRBJ1-1, with TRBD1 matching 7 bases. The J segment lost 0 bases and the V segment lost 5 bases, leaving 0 bases of the junction unmatched. This CDR3 has 13 residues. CDR1 is SGHTA and CDR2 is FQGTGA in the germline V gene. The CDR3: CASSGTVNTEAFF. DNA of the CDR3: TGTGCCAGCAGCGGGACAGTGAACACTGAAGCTTTCTTT.

This clone was recorded only once. The chain carries TRBV6-6 and TRBJ1-1, with D unclear. CDR1 and CDR2 (germline): MNHNY, SVGAGI (reference sequence). The CDR3 has 15 amino acids. The V gene lost 7 bases and the J gene lost 3 bases, with 18 bases spanning the gap. The CDR3 nucleotides read TGTGCCAGCAAGGCGACGGGGAGGGTACACACTGAAGCTTTCTTT. Its translation: CASKATGRVHTEAFF.

This clone was detected only once. Other DNA sequences from this sample encode an identical CDR3 as well. The V and J genes are TRBV5-1 and TRBJ2-7; 7 positions match TRBD1. This CDR3 is 13 amino acids long. Trimming cost V 6 bases and J 0 bases; bases outside gene matches: 3. Germline assignment: CDR1 SGHRS and CDR2 YFSETQ. The CDR3 spells CASTRDSSYEQYF. The CDR3 nucleotides read TGCGCCAGCACCCGGGACAGCTCCTACGAGCAGTACTTC.

The rearrangement joins TRBV28 to TRBJ2-3, with 9 bases fitting TRBD2. J gave up 1 base and V 3 bases, and 2 bases lay outside the gene matches. The germline gives CDR1 MDHEN, CDR2 SYDVKM. This CDR3 comprises 15 residues. The CDR3 sequence: CASSFLAGGTDTQYF. The CDR3 nucleotides read TGTGCCAGCAGTTTTTTAGCGGGGGGCACAGATACGCAGTATTTT.

This clone was seen a handful of times. At the DNA level, this CDR3 is encoded by other sequences in the same sample as well. The V call is TRBV7-2, the J call TRBJ2-1; 10 bases align to TRBD2. Germline V gene lookup returns CDR1 SGHTA and CDR2 FQGNSA. V gave up 3 bases and J gave up 4 bases; unmatched junction bases: 3. The CDR3 totals 15 residues. CDR3 region: CASSLTSGPYNEQFF. In DNA, the CDR3 is TGTGCCAGCAGCTTGACTAGCGGGCCATACAATGAGCAGTTCTTC.

This clone was seen a handful of times. The V and J genes are TRBV19 and TRBJ1-3; possible D gene TRBD1, 5 bases. The germline V gene encodes CDR1 LNHDA and CDR2 SQIVND (reference sequence). The CDR3 is made up of 15 amino acids. Trimming removed 6 bases at V and 2 bases at J, with 14 bases between. In nucleotides, the CDR3 is TGTGCCAGTAGCCTGGTGGGGGGAGCTGGAAACACCATATATTTT. Amino acid sequence: CASSLVGGAGNTIYF.

The rearrangement links TRBV3-1 (or the pseudogene TRBV3-2) to TRBJ1-1; D unresolved. This CDR3 has 13 residues. Germline values: CDR1 LGHDT, CDR2 YNNKEL (reference sequence). V was pared by 2 bases and J by 7 bases, with 11 bases between. CDR3 sequence reads: CASSQRSRGEAFF. DNA of the CDR3: TGTGCCAGCAGCCAACGCAGTCGGGGTGAAGCTTTCTTT.

The CDR3 here is CASSLYTGSEAFF. The CDR3 DNA follows: TGTGCCAGCAGTTTATATACAGGGTCTGAAGCTTTCTTT. J is TRBJ1-1 and V is TRBV28; D is perhaps TRBD1 (6 bases). The germline V gene encodes CDR1 MDHEN and CDR2 SYDVKM. V lost 1 base and J lost 6, with 9 bases in between. There are 13 residues in the CDR3.

The chain employs TRBV29-1 and TRBJ2-3; 8 nucleotides line up with TRBD2. This CDR3 is built from 15 residues. After removal of 3 bases from V and 0 bases from J, the junction contained 5 bases not matched to a gene. In germline, CDR1 is SQVTM, CDR2 ANQGSEA. The chain's CDR3 is CSVDLERGSTDTQYF. CDR3 coding DNA: TGCAGCGTTGATCTTGAGCGGGGGAGCACAGATACGCAGTATTTT.

The chain is built from TRBV5-6 and TRBJ1-4; D is unclear. The length of the CDR3 is 18 residues. V was cut by 2 bases and J by 0 bases, with 17 bases left in between. Germline CDR1 and CDR2: SGHDT and YYEEEE. In DNA, the CDR3 is TGTGCCAGCAGCTTTGCCGGTTCGTCGTTGGCAACTAATGAAAAACTGTTTTTT. Protein sequence: CASSFAGSSLATNEKLFF. Based on the CDR3 plus reference TRBV5-6 and TRBJ1-4, the full variable domain is DAGVTQSPTHLIKTRGQQVTLRCSPKSGHDTVSWYQQALGQGPQFIFQYYEEEERQRGNFPDRFSGHQFPNYSSELNVNALLLGDSALYLCASSFAGSSLATNEKLFFGSGTQLSVL.

This clone was observed a handful of times. This rearrangement joins TRBV6-5 to TRBJ1-2, with D perhaps TRBD1 (5 bases). The germline V and J ends were trimmed by 2 bases and 4 bases, with 14 bases remaining between them. The germline V gene has CDR1 MNHEY and CDR2 SVGAGI. This CDR3 has 15 residues. The CDR3 spells CASSYREQDLYGYTF. As DNA, the CDR3 is TGTGCCAGCAGTTACAGAGAACAGGATCTCTATGGCTACACCTTC.

The chain employs TRBV24-1 and TRBJ2-5; weak D call: TRBD1 (6 bases). From germline, CDR1 is KGHDR and CDR2 SFDVKD. The CDR3 consists of 15 residues. Trimming cost V 2 bases and J 5 bases, with 14 bases left between them. DNA for the CDR3: TGTGCCACCAGTGATTCGAGGGACATCCACGAGACCCAGTACTTC. It yields the protein CATSDSRDIHETQYF.

The V gene is TRBV3-1 (or the pseudogene TRBV3-2), the J gene TRBJ2-6; D is possibly TRBD1 (5 bases). V was shortened by 4 bases and J by 1 base, with 11 bases between the two germline ends. The CDR3 is 16 residues long. Per germline, CDR1 LGHDT and CDR2 YNNKEL (reference sequence). DNA of the CDR3: TGTGCCAGCAGCCCCCGAAGGGGTTCTGGGGCCAACGTCCTGACTTTC. This gives the protein CASSPRRGSGANVLTF.

The chain couples TRBV6-2 or TRBV6-3 to TRBJ2-7; TRBD1 matches 8 bases. The CDR3 sequence is 15 residues long. The germline CDR1 and CDR2 sequences are MNHEY and SVGEGT. Losses at the gene ends were 7 bases for V and 1 base for J; bases not matched to a gene: 9. This CDR3 is CASNPDRDRSYEQYF. The CDR3 nucleotides are TGTGCCAGCAACCCGGACAGGGACAGGTCCTACGAGCAGTACTTC.

This chain uses TRBV4-1 with TRBJ1-6; D unresolved. The V end was cut by 4 bases, the J end by 0 bases, with 16 bases between. Germline CDR1 reads MGHRA; CDR2 reads YSYEKL. The CDR3 covers 18 residues. The CDR3 DNA reads as TGCGCCAGCAGCCCTCCGGCGGGGTCAAGCTCCTATAATTCACCCCTCCACTTT. Translating gives CASSPPAGSSSYNSPLHF.

The CDR3 DNA reads as TGTGCCAGTACCCATTTGCAGGGTACTCCCGGGGAGCTGTTTTTT. It yields the protein CASTHLQGTPGELFF. This chain joins TRBV19 and TRBJ2-2; a weak D match, TRBD1 (5 bases). This CDR3 spans 15 amino acids. The germline V and J ends were trimmed by 7 bases and 6 bases, with 18 bases remaining between them. Per the germline V gene, CDR1 is LNHDA and CDR2 is SQIVND (reference sequence).

A single count supports this clone. CDR3 sequence: CASSDLGQGSGTQYF. CDR3 in DNA: TGTGCCAGCAGTGATTTGGGACAGGGTAGTGGTACGCAGTATTTT. The J gene is TRBJ2-3, the V gene TRBV6-1; 9 nucleotides line up with TRBD1. The trim removed 3 bases at V and 8 bases at J, leaving 9 bases unmatched. Germline V gene data show CDR1 as MNHNS and CDR2 as SASEGT. The CDR3 is 15 amino acids.

V is TRBV28 and J is TRBJ2-3; 7 positions match TRBD1. The V gene end was trimmed by 6 bases and the J gene end by 2 bases; junction bases not matched to a gene: 5. The CDR3 is 14 amino acids. Germline CDR1 and CDR2: MDHEN and SYDVKM. CDR3 bases: TGTGCCAGCAGAGGGGACAGATACACAGATACGCAGTATTTT. Residues: CASRGDRYTDTQYF.